A single sample gave rise to the 20 T cell receptor beta chains below, sequenced in a study of shared clonotypes between healthy human individuals. Profiling relied on immunoSEQ multiplex PCR, and the TCRdb table lists in-frame clones only, not all of them. Among some 680,000 clones listed, approximately 73% were seen once. Sequencing used memory CD4+ T cells sorted from blood. Subset denoted: CD45RA-negative fraction. The receptors shown here come from a woman aged 30 to 39 in good health.

The rearrangement links TRBV6-1 to TRBJ2-1, with 11 bases aligning to TRBD2. Germline CDR1 reads MNHNS; CDR2 reads SASEGT. CDR3 length: 18 residues. Germline trimming cut 1 base from V and 3 bases from J; bases unmatched to any gene: 8. The CDR3 bases are TGTGCCAGCAGTGAAGAGGGGCTTCTAGCGGGAGGCTACAATGAGCAGTTCTTC. This sequence encodes CASSEEGLLAGGYNEQFF.

The chain couples TRBV19 to TRBJ1-2; the D is unclear. Trimming cost V 4 bases and J 2 bases, with 17 bases left between them. This CDR3 has 16 residues. Germline V CDR1 and CDR2: LNHDA, SQIVND (reference sequence). CDR3 DNA: TGTGCCAGTAGTAGAGGGCCTCAGAGGTCCAACTATGGCTACACCTTC. As protein: CASSRGPQRSNYGYTF.

The rearrangement uses TRBV28 and TRBJ1-1; 9 bases fit TRBD1. This CDR3 spans 13 amino acids. Germline V gene lookup returns CDR1 MDHEN and CDR2 SYDVKM. Germline trimming cut 10 bases from V and 3 bases from J; bases unmatched to any gene: 6. The DNA for the CDR3 is TGTGCCACCGAACAGGGGGCGGACACTGAAGCTTTCTTT. This translates into CATEQGADTEAFF.

The V gene is TRBV2, the J gene TRBJ1-3; 11 bases agree with TRBD1. CDR1 is SNHLY and CDR2 is FYNNEI in the germline V gene. There are 16 residues in the CDR3. V was clipped by 4 bases and J by 1 base; unmatched bases: 3. The CDR3, as DNA: TGTGCCAGCAGTGGGACAGGGGGCTGGTCTGGAAACACCATATATTTT. It translates to CASSGTGGWSGNTIYF.

This chain connects TRBV6-4 to TRBJ2-7; D uncertain. Trimming shortened V by 6 bases and J by 3 bases, and 12 bases separated the two germline ends. Germline CDR1 and CDR2: MRHNA and SNTAGT. The CDR3 consists of 13 residues. The CDR3 DNA reads as TGTGCCAGCAGCCAGGACCGAGTCTACGAGCAGTACTTC. Its translation is CASSQDRVYEQYF.

Notes on this clone: Other nucleotide sequences in the sample specify the same CDR3. The chain employs TRBV6-1 and TRBJ1-1; unclear D gene. V gave up 2 bases and J gave up 4 bases, with 8 bases separating them. This CDR3 has 13 amino acids. Germline CDR1 reads MNHNS; CDR2 reads SASEGT. CDR3 coding DNA: TGTGCCAGCAGTGAATATCGGGGCACTGAAGCTTTCTTT. Its translation is CASSEYRGTEAFF.

This sequence joins TRBV10-3 and TRBJ2-5; D possibly corresponds to TRBD2 (7 bases). Trimming took off 7 bases at V and 4 bases at J, with 16 bases between the two ends. The CDR3 contains 14 residues. Germline assignment: CDR1 ENHRY and CDR2 SYGVKD. The CDR3, as DNA: TGTGCCATCATGGGGGGGGCTGTGGGAGAGACCCAGTACTTC. It specifies CAIMGGAVGETQYF.

This clone was counted a single time. The genes are TRBV2 and TRBJ1-1; D is unclear. This CDR3 region has 13 residues. Between the trimmed V and J ends, which lost 4 bases and 2 bases, there was a span of 8 bases. Germline assignment: CDR1 SNHLY and CDR2 FYNNEI. The CDR3 DNA reads TGTGCCAGCAGTGTTAGGGTTAACACTGAAGCTTTCTTT. The encoded protein is CASSVRVNTEAFF.

This clone occurred a few times. The J gene is TRBJ2-7, the V gene TRBV11-2, with 11 bases matching TRBD2. The CDR3 runs 19 residues. The ends lost 5 bases at V and 3 bases at J; junction bases unmatched: 18. Germline lookup yields CDR1 SGHAT and CDR2 FQNNGV. The CDR3 loop reads CASSKRLAGTFSTVYEQYF. The CDR3 region has the DNA TGTGCCAGCAGCAAACGACTAGCGGGGACCTTTTCTACAGTCTACGAGCAGTACTTC.

J is TRBJ2-3 and V is TRBV27; D uncertain. V lost 8 bases and J 0 bases, leaving 15 bases between the germline ends. The length of the CDR3 is 15 residues. CDR1 MNHEY and CDR2 SMNVEV come from the germline V gene (reference sequence). CDR3 sequence: CASCRLDASTDTQYF. DNA of the CDR3: TGTGCCAGCTGTAGGCTGGATGCTAGCACAGATACGCAGTATTTT.

The CDR3 spells CASSLSRAQPQHF. CDR3 bases: TGTGCCAGCAGTTTATCCAGAGCTCAGCCCCAGCATTTT. The chain is built from TRBV28 and TRBJ1-5; D call uncertain. The CDR3 spans 13 residues. V was cut by 1 base and J by 6 bases, with 7 bases left in between. In germline, CDR1 is MDHEN, CDR2 SYDVKM.

CDR3 residues: CASSLWSNLYGYTF. The DNA of the CDR3 is TGTGCCAGCAGTTTATGGTCCAACCTCTATGGCTACACCTTC. V gene TRBV28 combines with J gene TRBJ1-2; D gene unclear. Germline V gives CDR1 MDHEN, CDR2 SYDVKM. With 0 bases removed from V and 4 bases from J, the gap between germline ends came to 9 bases. The CDR3 has 14 residues.

This chain connects TRBV10-2 to TRBJ1-4; D is possibly TRBD1 (5 bases). Germline lookup yields CDR1 WSHSY and CDR2 SAAADI. This CDR3 region has 13 residues. Trimming removed 8 bases at V and 3 bases at J, with 10 bases between. DNA of the CDR3: TGCGCCAGCTCCTGGGACCCTAATGAAAAACTGTTTTTT. Translated: CASSWDPNEKLFF.

The rearrangement links TRBV28 to TRBJ1-2; 8 nucleotides match TRBD1. The CDR3 runs 14 residues. The V segment lost 5 bases and the J segment 2 bases; nucleotides outside the gene matches: 4. Germline V gene data show CDR1 as MDHEN and CDR2 as SYDVKM. The CDR3 bases are TGTGCCAGCAGTACAGGGGGTAAAAACTATGGCTACACCTTC. Amino acids: CASSTGGKNYGYTF.

This chain connects TRBV10-3 to TRBJ2-7, with 7 bases lining up with TRBD2. The germline CDR1 and CDR2 sequences are ENHRY and SYGVKD. The CDR3 length is 14 residues. Unmatched junction bases numbered 6, after V lost 7 bases and J lost 0 bases. The CDR3 DNA follows: TGTGCCATCAAAGCGGCTAGCGGCTCCTACGAGCAGTACTTC. It translates to CAIKAASGSYEQYF.

The chain uses TRBV28 and TRBJ2-3; 7 bases map to TRBD2. The CDR3 spans 14 residues. From germline, CDR1 is MDHEN and CDR2 SYDVKM. J gave up 2 bases and V 4 bases, and 3 bases lay outside the gene matches. The CDR3 spells CASSSTSSTDTQYF. The CDR3 coding sequence is TGTGCCAGCAGTTCGACTAGCTCCACAGATACGCAGTATTTT.

A few counts support this clone. The rearrangement uses TRBV9 and TRBJ2-1; 7 bases are a match to TRBD2. Unmatched junction bases numbered 13, after V lost 3 bases and J lost 4 bases. This CDR3 comprises 17 residues. The germline CDR1 and CDR2 sequences are SGDLS and YYNGEE. DNA for the CDR3: TGTGCCAGCAGCGAGAAATACGGACTAGAAGGATACAATGAGCAGTTCTTC. Protein: CASSEKYGLEGYNEQFF.

This clone was seen a few times. The chain is built from TRBV28 and TRBJ1-2; D remains unclear. V lost 2 bases to trimming and J lost 7 bases, with 17 bases between them. The CDR3 extends over 15 amino acids. Germline lookup yields CDR1 MDHEN and CDR2 SYDVKM. The CDR3 here is CASSLKLADSLGYTF. The CDR3 DNA reads TGTGCCAGCAGTTTAAAGCTAGCGGATTCTCTTGGCTACACCTTC.

This clone was recorded many times. This sequence joins TRBV5-8 and TRBJ2-6; TRBD1 might be the D (6 bases). CDR3 length: 18 amino acids. The V gene lost 3 bases and the J gene lost 2 bases, with 18 bases spanning the gap. CDR1 SGHTS and CDR2 YDEGEE come from the germline V gene. The CDR3 DNA reads as TGTGCCAGCAGCTCCGGGACAAGGACAGTCCCTGGGGCCAACGTCCTGACTTTC. It codes for CASSSGTRTVPGANVLTF.

As to this clone: Other DNA sequences in the sample encode the same CDR3. The V call is TRBV2, the J call TRBJ2-5, with 7 positions matching TRBD2. The CDR3 has 14 residues. Germline V gene lookup returns CDR1 SNHLY and CDR2 FYNNEI. J lost 5 bases, V lost 3 bases, and 6 bases had no gene match. The CDR3 loop reads CASSERLAGETQYF. The DNA for the CDR3 is TGTGCCAGCAGTGAGAGACTAGCCGGGGAGACCCAGTACTTC.